Listed here are 21 T cell receptor beta chains from one sample, sequenced in a study of T-cell reconstitution after alpha-beta-depleted transplantation in children. Unique molecular identifiers were used in preparing the TCRbeta library. TCRdb recomputed calls from the PCR reads with MiXCR, one row per CDR3 protein. The sample lists 220,000 or so distinct CDR3 sequences; roughly 8.2% were seen once. The sample consisted of PBMCs, mostly from graft donor cells, taken 180 days after TCRalphabeta/CD19-depleted stem cell transplant. The receptors here all came from a male patient between 5 and 17 years old who had a stem cell transplant for acute lymphoblastic leukemia, so the T cells may come from the graft donor.

Ten or more counts support this clonotype. The chain joins TRBV18 to TRBJ2-7; 9 bases match TRBD1. CDR1 is KGHSH and CDR2 is LQKENI in the germline V gene. V lost 2 bases to trimming and J lost 2 bases; unmatched junction nucleotides: 4. This CDR3 has 15 amino acids. This CDR3 reads CASSPGTGLTYEQYF. Written as DNA, the CDR3 is TGTGCCAGCTCACCAGGGACAGGGTTGACCTACGAGCAGTACTTC.

This clonotype was seen many times. The J gene is TRBJ1-4, the V gene TRBV12-5; 7 nucleotides line up with TRBD1. The CDR3 is 19 amino acids. The germline V gene has CDR1 LGHNT and CDR2 FRNRAP. V lost 5 bases, J lost 1 base, and 16 bases stayed unmatched. CDR3 nucleotides: TGTGCTAGTGGTCCCGAGGGGGCGCGATGGGAAGGAACTAATGAAAAACTGTTTTTT. Protein sequence: CASGPEGARWEGTNEKLFF.

At least ten counts were recorded for this clonotype. The rearrangement joins TRBV7-8 to TRBJ2-7; a possible D gene is TRBD1 (5 bases). Germline assignment: CDR1 SGHVS and CDR2 FQNEAQ. Trimming took 1 base from V and 5 from J, leaving 12 bases between them. The CDR3 has 14 amino acids. The CDR3, as DNA: TGTGCCAGCAGCTTAGTGTGGGTCAGGGACGAGCAGTACTTC. Protein sequence: CASSLVWVRDEQYF.

This clonotype showed up many times. This chain uses TRBV7-6 with TRBJ2-5; D may match TRBD1 or TRBD2 (5 bases each). CDR3 size: 14 residues. The germline V gene has CDR1 SGHVS and CDR2 FNYEAQ. The V and J ends lost 0 bases and 5 bases respectively, with 10 bases between them. CDR3 sequence reads: CASSLARERETQYF. The CDR3 DNA reads as TGTGCCAGCAGCTTAGCCAGGGAGAGGGAGACCCAGTACTTC.

This clonotype was observed many times. The chain recombines TRBV5-6 with TRBJ2-3; the match to TRBD2 covers 11 bases. CDR3 size: 20 residues. From germline, CDR1 is SGHDT and CDR2 YYEEEE. Trimming cost V 0 bases and J 1 base; bases outside gene matches: 13. CDR3 DNA sequence: TGTGCCAGCAGCTTGGGATTGACTAGCGGGGTTCGGTTTGGCACAGATACGCAGTATTTT. Amino acid sequence: CASSLGLTSGVRFGTDTQYF.

This clonotype appeared many times. This chain connects TRBV12-3 or TRBV12-4 to TRBJ1-5; tentatively, D is TRBD1 (6 bases). This CDR3 is 16 amino acids long. The V gene lost 5 bases and the J gene lost 3 bases, with 17 bases spanning the gap. The chain's CDR3 is CASSPDRLGLNQPQHF. CDR3 bases: TGTGCCAGCAGTCCAGACAGGCTAGGTCTCAATCAGCCCCAGCATTTT.

This clonotype was picked up many times. The chain employs TRBV29-1 and TRBJ2-1, with a weak D call TRBD2 (5 bases). Germline CDR1 and CDR2: SQVTM and ANQGSEA. This CDR3 is built from 10 residues. The V and J ends lost 8 bases and 14 bases respectively, with 16 bases between them. The DNA for the CDR3 is TGCAGCTCGGGGTTAGGGCCAAAGTTCTTC. Amino acid sequence: CSSGLGPKFF.

There are many counts of this clonotype. The chain links TRBV5-6 to TRBJ2-1; D call uncertain. The CDR3 spans 14 residues. The V gene lost 1 base and the J gene lost 2 bases, with 7 bases spanning the gap. Germline loops: CDR1 SGHDT, CDR2 YYEEEE. This chain's CDR3 is CASSLRSAYNEQFF. CDR3 in DNA: TGTGCCAGCAGCTTGAGATCAGCCTACAATGAGCAGTTCTTC. Using reference TRBV5-6 and TRBJ2-1 for the parts outside the CDR3, the full variable domain is DAGVTQSPTHLIKTRGQQVTLRCSPKSGHDTVSWYQQALGQGPQFIFQYYEEEERQRGNFPDRFSGHQFPNYSSELNVNALLLGDSALYLCASSLRSAYNEQFFGPGTRLTVL.

This clonotype was observed a handful of times. The J gene is TRBJ2-3, the V gene TRBV10-3, with TRBD1 matching over 9 bases. Germline CDR1 and CDR2: ENHRY and SYGVKD. The CDR3 extends over 13 amino acids. V lost 10 bases, J lost 7 bases, and 9 bases stayed unmatched. CDR3 in DNA: TGTGCCACCACCGGGACAGGGACAAATACGCAGTATTTT. It codes for CATTGTGTNTQYF.

This clonotype was recorded at least ten times. This chain uses TRBV25-1 with TRBJ1-2; no clear D. Germline V gene data show CDR1 as MGHDK and CDR2 as SYGVNS. This CDR3 region has 11 residues. V lost 3 bases and J lost 6, with 5 bases in between. CDR3 protein: CASSDKDGYTF. As DNA, the CDR3 is TGTGCCAGCAGTGACAAAGATGGCTACACCTTC.

This clonotype was counted ten times or more. The chain joins TRBV7-3 to TRBJ2-5, with TRBD2 identical over 8 bases. The CDR3 loop spans 15 amino acids. The J segment lost 4 bases and the V segment lost 6 bases, leaving 10 bases of the junction unmatched. Germline CDR1 and CDR2: SGHTA and FQGTGA. This chain's CDR3 is CASSPSGSIGETQYF. For the CDR3, the DNA is TGTGCCAGCAGTCCAAGCGGGAGCATCGGAGAGACCCAGTACTTC.

The table lists this clonotype with many counts. The chain carries TRBV7-9 and TRBJ2-3, with D uncertain. Deletions cut 7 bases from V and 4 bases from J, with 12 bases between. This CDR3 region has 13 residues. Germline V gene data show CDR1 as SEHNR and CDR2 as FQNEAQ (reference sequence). The DNA of the CDR3 is TGTGCCAGCACCCGTGTAGGGTCAGATACGCAGTATTTT. Its translation is CASTRVGSDTQYF.

This clonotype was recorded at least ten times. The J gene is TRBJ2-7, the V gene TRBV12-3 or TRBV12-4; D is uncertain. Trimming cost V 5 bases and J 0 bases, with 17 bases left between them. The CDR3 is 16 residues long. The chain's CDR3 is CASSPRRQKSSYEQYF. The DNA of the CDR3 is TGTGCCAGCAGTCCCCGAAGACAAAAATCCTCCTACGAGCAGTACTTC.

This clonotype has a count of ten or more. The rearrangement joins TRBV6-5 to TRBJ1-3; a possible D gene is TRBD1 (5 bases). From germline, CDR1 is MNHEY and CDR2 SVGAGI. There are 19 residues in the CDR3. V was pared by 0 bases and J by 4 bases, with 22 bases between. The CDR3 protein is CASSYSKPGKQTSGNTIYF. The CDR3, as DNA: TGTGCCAGCAGTTACTCGAAGCCAGGGAAACAAACTAGCGGAAACACCATATATTTT.

There are a few counts of this clonotype. The DNA for the CDR3 is TGTGCCAGTAGTATTGCTGGACTAGCGGGGCGAAATGAGCAGTTCTTC. Encoded protein: CASSIAGLAGRNEQFF. The gene calls are TRBV19 and TRBJ2-1, with TRBD2 identical over 12 bases. CDR1 LNHDA and CDR2 SQIVND come from the germline V gene (reference sequence). The length of the CDR3 is 16 residues. Trimming cost V 3 bases and J 7 bases; bases outside gene matches: 7.

This clonotype was observed many times. The CDR3 loop is CASSQDWEGRLGNTIYF. As DNA, the CDR3 is TGCGCCAGCAGCCAAGATTGGGAGGGCCGTCTTGGAAACACCATATATTTT. V usage is TRBV4-1 and J usage is TRBJ1-3; D gene unclear. Per the germline V gene, CDR1 is MGHRA and CDR2 is YSYEKL. V shed 0 bases and J shed 3 bases, with 15 bases lying between them. This CDR3 region has 17 residues.

As for this clonotype: This may come from a read error, since a much larger clone is one base off. The genes are TRBV5-8 and TRBJ2-7; the match to TRBD1 covers 9 bases. The germline V gene has CDR1 SGHTS and CDR2 YDEGEE. The CDR3 loop spans 13 amino acids. Here the CDR3 reads CASGLGTGIEQYF. The CDR3 DNA reads TGTGCCAGCGGCTTGGGGACAGGGATCGAGCAGTACTTC.

Many counts were recorded for this clonotype. The chain has TRBV4-2 and TRBJ2-3; D is unresolved. The germline V gene encodes CDR1 LGHNA and CDR2 YNFKEQ. V lost 1 base, J lost 2 bases, and 7 bases lay in between. The CDR3 extends over 14 amino acids. In DNA form, the CDR3 reads TGTGCCAGCAGCCAAGGTGGCCCCACAGATACGCAGTATTTT. Protein product: CASSQGGPTDTQYF.

This clonotype was detected ten times or more. V gene TRBV4-1 combines with J gene TRBJ2-1, with D possibly matching TRBD2 (6 bases). There are 16 residues in the CDR3. Germline CDR1 reads MGHRA; CDR2 reads YSYEKL. V was cut by 2 bases and J by 0 bases, with 11 bases left in between. DNA for the CDR3: TGCGCCAGCAGCCAAATAGCGGCCCCCTCCTACAATGAGCAGTTCTTC. Translated: CASSQIAAPSYNEQFF.

Ten or more counts support this clonotype. V and J are TRBV6-6 and TRBJ1-2; D gene unclear. CDR1 and CDR2 from the germline V gene are MNHNY and SVGAGI (reference sequence). V was pared by 4 bases and J by 8 bases, with 8 bases between. The CDR3 loop spans 11 amino acids. In DNA form, the CDR3 reads TGTGCCAGCAGTTCCCTGGGGGGCTACACCTTC. Its protein product is CASSSLGGYTF.

This clonotype was detected many times. The chain recombines TRBV4-2 with TRBJ1-3; 8 bases line up with TRBD1. The CDR3 extends over 19 amino acids. Unmatched junction bases numbered 14, after V lost 0 bases and J lost 4 bases. Germline-derived CDR1 and CDR2 are LGHNA and YNFKEQ. Written as DNA, the CDR3 is TGTGCCAGCAGCCAAGATCCGGCAGGGGGCGAAGTCGAGGGAAACACCATATATTTT. It translates to CASSQDPAGGEVEGNTIYF.